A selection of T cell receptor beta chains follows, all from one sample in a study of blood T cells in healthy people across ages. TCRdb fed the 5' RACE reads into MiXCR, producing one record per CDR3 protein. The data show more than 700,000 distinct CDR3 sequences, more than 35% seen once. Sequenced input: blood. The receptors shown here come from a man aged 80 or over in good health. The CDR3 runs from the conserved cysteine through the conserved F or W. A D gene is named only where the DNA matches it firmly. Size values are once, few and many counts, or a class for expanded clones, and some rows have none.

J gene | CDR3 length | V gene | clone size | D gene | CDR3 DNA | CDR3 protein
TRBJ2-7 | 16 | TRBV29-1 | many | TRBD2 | TGCAGCGTTGAAGTTCCCGGGACTAGCGGTTCCTACGAGCAGTACTTC | CSVEVPGTSGSYEQYF
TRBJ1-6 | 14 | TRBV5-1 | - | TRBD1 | TGCGCCAGCAGCACAGGGACAGGGGAAATACCCCTCCACTTT | CASSTGTGEIPLHF
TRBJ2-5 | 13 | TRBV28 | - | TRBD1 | TGTGCCAGCCAGGGCACAGGGGAAGAGACCCAGTACTTC | CASQGTGEETQYF
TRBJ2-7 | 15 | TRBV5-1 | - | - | TGCGCCAGCAGCCCGACCAGCGGGACAGAATACGAGCAGTACTTC | CASSPTSGTEYEQYF
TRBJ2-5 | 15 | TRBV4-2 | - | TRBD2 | TGTGCCAGCAGCCAACTATCGGGGGGGCAAGAGACCCAGTACTTC | CASSQLSGGQETQYF
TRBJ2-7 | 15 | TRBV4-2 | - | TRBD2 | TGTGCCAGCAGCCAAGATGGCGGGAGAGCGGACGAGCAGTACTTC | CASSQDGGRADEQYF
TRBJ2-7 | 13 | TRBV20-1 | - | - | TGCAGTGCTTCTGAAATGTCTAGCCACGAGCAGTACTTC | CSASEMSSHEQYF
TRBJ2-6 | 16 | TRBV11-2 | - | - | TGTGCCGGCAGCTTCAGTGGGGGTTCTGGGGCCAACGTCCTGACTTTC | CAGSFSGGSGANVLTF
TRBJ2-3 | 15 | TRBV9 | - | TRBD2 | TGTGCCAGCAGCACAAGCGGGACGGGCGCAGATACGCAGTATTTT | CASSTSGTGADTQYF
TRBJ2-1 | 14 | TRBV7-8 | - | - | TGTGCCAGCAGCTTGACTAGATCCTACAATGAGCAGTTCTTC | CASSLTRSYNEQFF
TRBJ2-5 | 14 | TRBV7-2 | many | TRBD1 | TGTGCCAGCAGCCGGACAGGGAGGAAAGAGACCCAGTACTTC | CASSRTGRKETQYF
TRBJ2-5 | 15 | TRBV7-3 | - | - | TGTGCCAGCAGCTTAAGTGGGAGGCTGGATGAGACCCAGTACTTC | CASSLSGRLDETQYF
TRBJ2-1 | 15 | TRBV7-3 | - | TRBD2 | TGTGCCAGCAGCTGGGGGGGTAGCGGGGCCAATGAGCAGTTCTTC | CASSWGGSGANEQFF
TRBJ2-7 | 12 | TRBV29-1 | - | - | TGCAGCGTTGAAATCGCTAGCGACGAGCAGTACTTC | CSVEIASDEQYF
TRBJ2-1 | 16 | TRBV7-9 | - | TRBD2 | TGTGCCAGCAGCTTAGTGGGTAGCGGGGGCTACAATGAGCAGTTCTTC | CASSLVGSGGYNEQFF
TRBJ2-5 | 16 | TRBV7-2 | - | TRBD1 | TGTGCCAGCAGCCCCACGGACACAGGGGACGGAGAGACCCAGTACTTC | CASSPTDTGDGETQYF
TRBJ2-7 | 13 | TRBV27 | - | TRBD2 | TGTGCCAGCAGTCGCGGGAGAACCTACGAGCAGTACTTC | CASSRGRTYEQYF
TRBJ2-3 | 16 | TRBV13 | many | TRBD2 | TGTGCCAGCAGCCCGGGACTAGCGGAGAGCACAGATACGCAGTATTTT | CASSPGLAESTDTQYF
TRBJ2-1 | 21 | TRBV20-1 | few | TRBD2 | TGCAGTGCTAGAGATCTAGGGACTACGATGGGCGGGAGGTTGACGGTCAATGAGCAGTTCTTC | CSARDLGTTMGGRLTVNEQFF
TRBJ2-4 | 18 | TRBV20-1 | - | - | TGCAGTGCTAGAGATACCCCTCCGGGTCTTATAGCCAAAAACATTCAGTACTTC | CSARDTPPGLIAKNIQYF
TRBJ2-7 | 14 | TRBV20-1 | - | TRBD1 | TGCAGTGCCCACCCCCGGACAGGGATCTACGAGCAGTACTTC | CSAHPRTGIYEQYF
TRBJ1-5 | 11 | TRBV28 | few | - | TGTGCCAGCAGCCGAGAACAGCCCCAGCATTTT | CASSREQPQHF
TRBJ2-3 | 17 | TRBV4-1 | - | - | TGCGCCAGCAGCCATGAACCTCCCGGGGGTGGAAGAGATACGCAGTATTTT | CASSHEPPGGGRDTQYF
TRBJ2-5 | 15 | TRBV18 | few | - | TGTGCCAGCTCACCACCGATCGGAAACCAAGAGACCCAGTACTTC | CASSPPIGNQETQYF
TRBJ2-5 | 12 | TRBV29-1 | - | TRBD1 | TGCAGCGTTAAACAGGGGATAGAGACCCAGTACTTC | CSVKQGIETQYF
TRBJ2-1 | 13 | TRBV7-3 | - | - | TGTGCCAGCAGCTTAAACGACTACAATGAGCAGTTCTTC | CASSLNDYNEQFF
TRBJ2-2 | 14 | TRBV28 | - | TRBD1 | TGTGCCAGCGCGAGACAGGGGTACACCGGGGAGCTGTTTTTT | CASARQGYTGELFF
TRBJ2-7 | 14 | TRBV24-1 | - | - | TGTGCCACCAGTGATTCCGGGACGGGCTACGAGCAGTACTTC | CATSDSGTGYEQYF
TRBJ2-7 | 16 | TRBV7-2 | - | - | TGTGCCAGCAGCTTAGCGTGGGACAACGACCCCTACGAGCAGTACTTC | CASSLAWDNDPYEQYF
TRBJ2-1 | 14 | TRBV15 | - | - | TGTGCCACCAGCCTGATTGGGGGTTCCAATGAGCAGTTCTTC | CATSLIGGSNEQFF
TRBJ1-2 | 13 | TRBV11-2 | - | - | TGTGCCAGCAGCTTAGTGGGGCTTAGTGGCTACACCTTC | CASSLVGLSGYTF
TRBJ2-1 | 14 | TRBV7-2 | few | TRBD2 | TGTGCCAGCAGCTGGGTGACTAGCGGGAATGAGCAGTTCTTC | CASSWVTSGNEQFF
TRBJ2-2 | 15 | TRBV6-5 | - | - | TGTGCCAGCAGACTGAGAGTTCCGAACACCGGGGAGCTGTTTTTT | CASRLRVPNTGELFF
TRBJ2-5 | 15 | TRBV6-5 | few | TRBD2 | TGTGCCAGCAGTTATTTGGGGGAGGGGACAGAGACCCAGTACTTC | CASSYLGEGTETQYF
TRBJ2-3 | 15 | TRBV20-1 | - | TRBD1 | TGCAGTGCTAAGGGGGACAGGGGGCGATTAGATACGCAGTATTTT | CSAKGDRGRLDTQYF
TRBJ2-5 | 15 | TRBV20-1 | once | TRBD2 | TGCAGTGCTAGATCCGGACTAGCGGGTCAAGAGACCCAGTACTTC | CSARSGLAGQETQYF
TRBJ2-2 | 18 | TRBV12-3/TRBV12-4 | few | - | TGTGCCAGCAGGCCGGGACAGAATTTAGCGGGTAACACCGGGGAGCTGTTTTTT | CASRPGQNLAGNTGELFF
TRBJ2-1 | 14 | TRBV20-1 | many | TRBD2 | TGCAGTGCTAGAGATCCGGCGGGAGCGGATGAGCAGTTCTTC | CSARDPAGADEQFF
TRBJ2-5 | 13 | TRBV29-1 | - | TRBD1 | TGCAGCGCTGACAGGGGGGCAAACAATGAGCAGTGCTTC | CSADRGANNEQCF
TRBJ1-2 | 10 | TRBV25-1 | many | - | TGTGCCAGCTCCCAGGGGGGCTACACCTTC | CASSQGGYTF
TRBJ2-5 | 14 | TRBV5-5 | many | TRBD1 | TGTGCCAGCAGCTTGGCAGGGGGCGTGGAGACCCAGTACTTC | CASSLAGGVETQYF
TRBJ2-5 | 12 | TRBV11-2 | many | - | TGTGCCAGCACATCTCTTCAAGAGACCCAGTACTTC | CASTSLQETQYF
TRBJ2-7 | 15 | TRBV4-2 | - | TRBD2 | TGTGCCAGCAGCCAAGATACTAGCGGGAAGTACGAGCAGTACTTC | CASSQDTSGKYEQYF
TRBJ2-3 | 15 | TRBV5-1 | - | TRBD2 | TGCGCCAGCAGCTTGGCCCCAAACGGGGGGTATACGCAGTATTTT | CASSLAPNGGYTQYF
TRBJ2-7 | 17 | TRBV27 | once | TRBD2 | TGTGCCAGCAGGGGACTAGCGGGAGGGAAGATCGCCTACGAGCAGTACTTC | CASRGLAGGKIAYEQYF
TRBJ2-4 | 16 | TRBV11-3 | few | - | TGTGCCAGCAGCCTACCGGGACACCTAGCCAAAAACATTCAGTACTTC | CASSLPGHLAKNIQYF
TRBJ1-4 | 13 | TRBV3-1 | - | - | TGTGCCAGCAGCCACTCTCGCCGCGAAAAACTGTTTTTT | CASSHSRREKLFF
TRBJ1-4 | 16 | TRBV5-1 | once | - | TGCGCCAGCAGCTTGGGCCCGGGACAACAGGGCGAAAAACTGTTTTTT | CASSLGPGQQGEKLFF
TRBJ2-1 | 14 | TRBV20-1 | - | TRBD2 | TGCAGTGCTCGAGTGACTAGCGGGGACAATGAGCAGTTCTTC | CSARVTSGDNEQFF
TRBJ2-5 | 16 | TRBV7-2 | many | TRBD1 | TGTGCCAGCAGCAGGTCCGCCGGGACAGTAGAAGAGACCCAGTACTTC | CASSRSAGTVEETQYF
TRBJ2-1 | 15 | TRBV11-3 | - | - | TGTGCCAGCAGCTTAGTGACAGGCAATTTCTACGAGCAGTTCTTC | CASSLVTGNFYEQFF
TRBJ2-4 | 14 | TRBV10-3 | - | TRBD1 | TGTGCCATCAGTCCCGGGACAGGGGTGGGCATTCAGTACTTC | CAISPGTGVGIQYF